The sample holds a few counts of the clone carrying this T cell receptor (beta chain). Its specificity is unknown. This sample is part of a study of T cell repertoires in cytomegalovirus infection. Turning to the study itself: The authors relied on CMV epitopes, both recently identified HLA-C-restricted and well-studied HLA-B-restricted.

MiXCR, applied by TCRdb to the reads, yields one record per CDR3 protein. The repertoire holds hundreds of thousands of distinct CDR3 sequences, with approximately 29% as singletons. The ends were cut back, 5 bases at V and 7 bases at J, with 17 bases in the middle. Germline V gene lookup returns CDR1 MNHNS and CDR2 SASEGT. The CDR3 sequence is 15 residues long. The starting material was cultured CD8+ T cells from PBMCs, obtained from culture after CMV antigen stimulation. The TCR comes from a human donor in good health (CMV status not recorded). Some clones in this sample may be carry-over from other donors' samples. The gene calls are TRBV6-1 and TRBJ1-4; D is unclear. CDR3 sequence: CASSRLSTEGEKLFF. The CDR3 region has the DNA TGTGCCAGCAGTCGCCTTTCCACGGAGGGTGAAAAACTGTTTTTT.